This T cell receptor (beta chain) is from a study of blood T cell repertoires in COVID-19. In the study's own analysis: Amplification with reference gene primers provided the estimates of nucleated cell counts. TCRdb's copy holds only in-frame clones and misses some; the assay was immunoSEQ multiplex PCR. From that table come the V and J calls and clone size; the DNA was used to work out D and trimming. The table includes under 150,000 clones, 84% detected once. The germline V gene has CDR1 MNHNY and CDR2 SVGAGI (reference sequence). The CDR3 covers 16 residues. V lost 6 bases to trimming and J lost 4 bases; unmatched junction nucleotides: 9.

The specimen sequenced was peripheral blood. The clonotype comes from a woman of 80 years or more in a cohort sampled during active or convalescent COVID-19. V gene TRBV6-6 combines with J gene TRBJ2-1; TRBD1 aligns across 10 bases. The CDR3 protein is CASSRLGTGEYNEQFF. CDR3 bases: TGTGCCAGCAGCCGACTTGGGACAGGGGAATACAATGAGCAGTTCTTC.